A selection of T cell receptor beta chains follows, all from one sample in a study of control samples from healthy donors and cancer patients. Some clones are missing from TCRdb's copy, which holds only in-frame ones; the method was immunoSEQ multiplex PCR. This table has around 84,000 clones, around 91% appearing once. Sequenced sample: blood. These TCRs come from a man aged 30 to 39 in good health. CDR3s include the opening cysteine and the closing phenylalanine or tryptophan. A D gene is named only where the DNA matches it firmly. Clone size is not always given. Where it is, it says once, few, many or a class for expanded clones.

J gene	V gene	D gene	clone size	CDR3 protein	CDR3 DNA
TRBJ1-2	TRBV5-5	-	-	CASSLALLPTLSGYTF	TGTGCCAGCAGCTTGGCTTTACTACCGACATTGAGTGGCTACACCTTC
TRBJ1-2	TRBV7-9	-	-	CASSRSMTEDLSYTF	TGTGCCAGCAGCCGCTCTATGACGGAGGATCTCAGCTACACCTTC
TRBJ2-2	TRBV28	-	-	CASRSAGRTGELFF	TGTGCCAGCAGATCGGCAGGACGCACCGGGGAGCTGTTTTTT
TRBJ2-2	TRBV6-5	TRBD2	-	CASSLNSGANTGELFF	TGTGCCAGCAGTTTAAATAGCGGGGCGAACACCGGGGAGCTGTTTTTT
TRBJ1-2	TRBV5-1	-	-	CASSFDKTYGYTF	TGCGCCAGCAGCTTTGACAAGACCTATGGCTACACCTTC
TRBJ2-1	TRBV5-1	-	-	CASSEGGGPYNEQFF	TGCGCCAGCAGCGAGGGCGGGGGCCCCTACAATGAGCAGTTCTTC
TRBJ1-5	TRBV5-1	TRBD1	-	CASSLRTGTGQPQHF	TGCGCCAGCAGCTTAAGGACAGGGACCGGTCAGCCCCAGCATTTT
TRBJ1-6	TRBV28	-	-	CASRWDTLSSYNSPLHF	TGTGCCAGCAGGTGGGACACCCTGAGCTCCTATAATTCACCCCTCCACTTT
TRBJ1-2	TRBV15	TRBD1	-	CATSRDPLTGGYGYTF	TGTGCCACCAGCAGAGATCCCCTGACAGGGGGCTATGGCTACACCTTC
TRBJ2-3	TRBV7-8	-	-	CASSLSWRTSTDTQYF	TGTGCCAGCAGCTTATCTTGGCGGACTAGCACAGATACGCAGTATTTT
TRBJ2-7	TRBV25-1	TRBD1	-	CASNPSGTGTYEQYF	TGTGCCAGCAACCCCTCAGGGACAGGGACCTACGAGCAGTACTTC
TRBJ1-1	TRBV4-3	-	-	CASSQQEGRTEAFF	TGCGCCAGCAGCCAACAAGAGGGGAGAACTGAAGCTTTCTTT
TRBJ1-5	TRBV5-6	-	-	CASSLEGGGQPQHF	TGTGCCAGCAGCTTGGAAGGGGGTGGCCAGCCCCAGCATTTT
TRBJ1-2	TRBV30	-	-	CAWSVVGDGVSYTF	TGTGCCTGGAGTGTAGTGGGGGATGGGGTTAGCTACACCTTC
TRBJ2-3	TRBV3-1/TRBV3-2	-	-	CASSAHRVGTDTQYF	TGTGCCAGCAGCGCCCACAGGGTTGGGACAGATACGCAGTATTTT
TRBJ1-5	TRBV28	TRBD1	-	CASRYRGASNQPQHF	TGTGCCAGCAGGTACAGGGGGGCCTCCAATCAGCCCCAGCATTTT
TRBJ1-5	TRBV30	-	few	CAWSRGFNQPQHF	TGTGCCTGGAGTAGGGGGTTCAATCAGCCCCAGCATTTT